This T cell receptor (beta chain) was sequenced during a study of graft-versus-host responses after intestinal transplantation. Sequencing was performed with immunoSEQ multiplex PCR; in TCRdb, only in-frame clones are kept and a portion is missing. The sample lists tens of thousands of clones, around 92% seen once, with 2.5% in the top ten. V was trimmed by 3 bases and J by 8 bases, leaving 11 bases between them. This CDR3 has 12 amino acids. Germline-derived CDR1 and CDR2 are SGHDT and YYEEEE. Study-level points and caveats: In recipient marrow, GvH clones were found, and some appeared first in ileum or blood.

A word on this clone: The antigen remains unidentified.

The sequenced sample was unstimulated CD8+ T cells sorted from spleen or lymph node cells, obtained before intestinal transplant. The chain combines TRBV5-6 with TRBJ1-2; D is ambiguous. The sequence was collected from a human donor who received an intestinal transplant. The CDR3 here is CASSYWTDGYTF. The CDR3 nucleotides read TGTGCCAGCAGCTATTGGACTGACGGCTACACCTTC.